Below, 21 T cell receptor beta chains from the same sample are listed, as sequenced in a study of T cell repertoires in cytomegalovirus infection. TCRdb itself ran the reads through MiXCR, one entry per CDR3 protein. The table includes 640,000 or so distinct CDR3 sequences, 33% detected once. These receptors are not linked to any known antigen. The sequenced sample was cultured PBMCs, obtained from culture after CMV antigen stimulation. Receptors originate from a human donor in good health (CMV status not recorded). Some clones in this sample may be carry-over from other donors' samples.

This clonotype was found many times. The CDR3 is CASSGLRENTEAFF. CDR3 bases: TGTGCCAGCAGCGGACTCAGGGAGAACACTGAAGCTTTCTTT. This chain links TRBV5-6 with TRBJ1-1; D possibly corresponds to TRBD1 (5 bases). The V gene's germline CDR1 is SGHDT and CDR2 YYEEEE. V was pared by 4 bases and J by 1 base, with 11 bases between. The CDR3 consists of 14 residues. Together with reference TRBV5-6 and TRBJ1-1, the CDR3 gives the full variable domain: DAGVTQSPTHLIKTRGQQVTLRCSPKSGHDTVSWYQQALGQGPQFIFQYYEEEERQRGNFPDRFSGHQFPNYSSELNVNALLLGDSALYLCASSGLRENTEAFFGQGTRLTVV.

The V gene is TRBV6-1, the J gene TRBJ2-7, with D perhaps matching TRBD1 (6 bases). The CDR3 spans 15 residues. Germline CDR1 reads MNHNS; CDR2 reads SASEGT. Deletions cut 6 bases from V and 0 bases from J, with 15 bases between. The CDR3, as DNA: TGTGCCAGCAGACAAACAGGGATTTCCTCCTACGAGCAGTACTTC. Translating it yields CASRQTGISSYEQYF.

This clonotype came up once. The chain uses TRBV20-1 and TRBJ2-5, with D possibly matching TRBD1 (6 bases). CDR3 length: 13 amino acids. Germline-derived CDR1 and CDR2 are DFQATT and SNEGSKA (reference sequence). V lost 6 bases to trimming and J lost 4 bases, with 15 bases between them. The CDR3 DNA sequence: TGCAGTGCCAGGGACAACGGACGAGAGACCCAGTACTTC. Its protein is CSARDNGRETQYF.

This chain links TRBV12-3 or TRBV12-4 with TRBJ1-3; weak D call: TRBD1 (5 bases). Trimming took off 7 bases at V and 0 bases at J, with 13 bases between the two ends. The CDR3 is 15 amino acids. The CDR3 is CASTGRESSGNTIYF. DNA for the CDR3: TGTGCCAGCACCGGCAGGGAGAGCTCTGGAAACACCATATATTTT.

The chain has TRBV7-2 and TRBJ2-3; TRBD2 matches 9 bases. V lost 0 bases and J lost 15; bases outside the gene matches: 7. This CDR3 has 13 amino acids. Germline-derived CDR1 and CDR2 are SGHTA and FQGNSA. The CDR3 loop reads CASSLASRGGEYF. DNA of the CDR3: TGTGCCAGCAGCTTAGCCTCGCGGGGGGGGGAATATTTT.

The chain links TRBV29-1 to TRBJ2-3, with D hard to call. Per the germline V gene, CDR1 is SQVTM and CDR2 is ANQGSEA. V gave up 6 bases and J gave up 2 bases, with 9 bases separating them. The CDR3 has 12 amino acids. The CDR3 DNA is TGCAGCGTACCCCGGGCCACAGATACGCAGTATTTT. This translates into CSVPRATDTQYF.

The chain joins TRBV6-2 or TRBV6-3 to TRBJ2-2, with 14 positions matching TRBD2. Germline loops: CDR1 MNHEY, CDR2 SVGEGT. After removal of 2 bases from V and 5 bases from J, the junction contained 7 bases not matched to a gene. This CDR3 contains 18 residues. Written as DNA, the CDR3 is TGTGCCAGCAGTTACCTGGGACTAGCGGGAGCGGGAACCGGGGAGCTGTTTTTT. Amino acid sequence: CASSYLGLAGAGTGELFF.

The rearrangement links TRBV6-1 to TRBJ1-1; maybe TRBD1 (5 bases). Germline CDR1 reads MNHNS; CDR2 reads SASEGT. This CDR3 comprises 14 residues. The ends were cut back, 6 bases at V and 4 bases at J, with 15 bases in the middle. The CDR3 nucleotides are TGTGCCAGCAGGCTCGAGGGGCGGGTCACTGAAGCTTTCTTT. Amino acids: CASRLEGRVTEAFF.

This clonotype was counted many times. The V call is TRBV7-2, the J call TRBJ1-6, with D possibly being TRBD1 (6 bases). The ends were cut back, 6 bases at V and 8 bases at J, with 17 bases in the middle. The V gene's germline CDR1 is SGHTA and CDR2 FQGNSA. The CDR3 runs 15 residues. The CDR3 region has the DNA TGTGCCAGCAGACAGGGCGGGCGTGTGGATTCACCCCTCCACTTT. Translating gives CASRQGGRVDSPLHF.

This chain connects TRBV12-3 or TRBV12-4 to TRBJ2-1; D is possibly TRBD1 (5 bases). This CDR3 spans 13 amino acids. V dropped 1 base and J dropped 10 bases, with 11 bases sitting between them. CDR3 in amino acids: CASSLEQKGEQFF. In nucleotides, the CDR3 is TGTGCCAGCAGTTTAGAGCAAAAGGGGGAGCAGTTCTTC.

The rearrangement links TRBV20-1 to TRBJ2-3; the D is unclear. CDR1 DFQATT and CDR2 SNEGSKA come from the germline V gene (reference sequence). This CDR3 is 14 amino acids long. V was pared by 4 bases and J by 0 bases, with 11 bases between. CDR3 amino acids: CSAKIFYSTDTQYF. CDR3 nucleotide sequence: TGCAGTGCTAAAATTTTCTATAGCACAGATACGCAGTATTTT.

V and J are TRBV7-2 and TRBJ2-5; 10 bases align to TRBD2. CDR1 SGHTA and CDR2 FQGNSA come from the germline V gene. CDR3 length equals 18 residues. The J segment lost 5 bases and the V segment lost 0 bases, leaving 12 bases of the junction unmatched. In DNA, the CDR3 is TGTGCCAGCAGCTTAGCGCTGCTAGCGGGGGCTCCGAGGGAGACCCAGTACTTC. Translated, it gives CASSLALLAGAPRETQYF.

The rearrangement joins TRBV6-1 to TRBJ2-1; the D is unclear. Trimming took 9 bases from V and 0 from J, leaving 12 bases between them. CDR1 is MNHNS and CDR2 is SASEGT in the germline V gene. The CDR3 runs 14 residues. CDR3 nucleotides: TGTGCCAGTTTTAGCCAAAACTCCTACAATGAGCAGTTCTTC. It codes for CASFSQNSYNEQFF.

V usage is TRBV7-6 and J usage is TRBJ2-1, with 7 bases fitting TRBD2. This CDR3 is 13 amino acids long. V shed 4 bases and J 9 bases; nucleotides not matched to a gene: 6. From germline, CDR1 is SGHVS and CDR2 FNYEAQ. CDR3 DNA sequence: TGTGCCAGCAGCTCAGGCTGGGGGGGTGAGCAGTTCTTC. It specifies CASSSGWGGEQFF.

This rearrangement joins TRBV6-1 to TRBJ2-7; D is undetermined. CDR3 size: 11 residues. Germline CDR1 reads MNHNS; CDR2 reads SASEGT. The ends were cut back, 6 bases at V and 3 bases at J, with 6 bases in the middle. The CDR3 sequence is CASRGFYEQYF. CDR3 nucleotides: TGTGCCAGCAGGGGGTTCTACGAGCAGTACTTC.

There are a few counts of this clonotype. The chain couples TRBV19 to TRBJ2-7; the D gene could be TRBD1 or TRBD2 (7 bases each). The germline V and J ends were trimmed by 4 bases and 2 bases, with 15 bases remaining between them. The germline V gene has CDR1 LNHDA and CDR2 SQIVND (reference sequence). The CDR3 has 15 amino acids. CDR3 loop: CASSTYSGGAYEQYF. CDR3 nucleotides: TGTGCCAGTAGTACCTATTCAGGGGGGGCCTACGAGCAGTACTTC.

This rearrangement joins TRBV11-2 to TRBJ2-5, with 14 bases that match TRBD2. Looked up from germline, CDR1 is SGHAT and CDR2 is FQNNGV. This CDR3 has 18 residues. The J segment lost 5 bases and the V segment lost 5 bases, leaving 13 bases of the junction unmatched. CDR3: CASSLIETSGRAQETQYF. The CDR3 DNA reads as TGTGCCAGCAGCCTGATCGAGACTAGCGGGAGGGCCCAGGAGACCCAGTACTTC.

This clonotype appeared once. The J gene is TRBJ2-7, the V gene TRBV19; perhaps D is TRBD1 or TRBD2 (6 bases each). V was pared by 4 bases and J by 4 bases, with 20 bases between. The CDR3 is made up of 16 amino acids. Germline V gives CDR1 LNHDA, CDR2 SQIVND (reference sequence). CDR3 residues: CASSTRGSQGGYEQYF. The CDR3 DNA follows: TGTGCCAGTAGTACCCGAGGCAGTCAAGGGGGGTACGAGCAGTACTTC.

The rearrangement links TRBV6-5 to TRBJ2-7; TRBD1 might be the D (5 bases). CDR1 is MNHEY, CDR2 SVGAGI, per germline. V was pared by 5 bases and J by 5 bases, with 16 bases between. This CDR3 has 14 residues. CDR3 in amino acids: CASSSPGSNDEQYF. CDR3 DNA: TGTGCCAGCAGTAGTCCAGGGTCAAACGACGAGCAGTACTTC.

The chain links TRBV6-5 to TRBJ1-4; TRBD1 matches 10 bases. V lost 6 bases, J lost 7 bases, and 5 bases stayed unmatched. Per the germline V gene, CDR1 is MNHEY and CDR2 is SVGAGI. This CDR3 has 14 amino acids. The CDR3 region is CASRRQGAPEKLFF. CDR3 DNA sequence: TGTGCCAGCAGGAGACAGGGGGCGCCTGAAAAACTGTTTTTT.

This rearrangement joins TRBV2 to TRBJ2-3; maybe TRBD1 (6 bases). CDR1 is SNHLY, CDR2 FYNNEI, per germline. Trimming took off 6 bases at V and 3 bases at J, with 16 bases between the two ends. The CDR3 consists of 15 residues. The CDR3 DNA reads TGTGCCAGCAGAGCTCTCGTTCAGGGGACAGATACGCAGTATTTT. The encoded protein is CASRALVQGTDTQYF.